These 4 T cell receptor beta chains were all obtained from the same sample, sequenced in a study of blood T cells in healthy people across ages. PCR was performed a second time for about 6 to 12 cycles using a sample-barcoded 5' primer and a J-beta primer mix. TCRdb ran MiXCR on the 5' RACE reads and lists one entry per CDR3 protein. The table includes 650,000 to 1,000,000 distinct CDR3 sequences, roughly 35% detected once. Sequencing used blood. These receptors all stem from a young man in good health.

This clonotype was seen a handful of times. This chain links TRBV20-1 with TRBJ1-4; the D is unclear. Germline values: CDR1 DFQATT, CDR2 SNEGSKA (reference sequence). The CDR3 is 13 residues long. Trimming shortened V by 5 bases and J by 0 bases, and 7 bases separated the two germline ends. The DNA of the CDR3 is TGCAGTGCTGGTGGGGCAACTAATGAAAAACTGTTTTTT. Encoded protein: CSAGGATNEKLFF.

V gene TRBV20-1 combines with J gene TRBJ2-7; D not certain. The ends were cut back, 5 bases at V and 1 base at J, with 12 bases in the middle. The CDR3 runs 13 residues. Germline CDR1 DFQATT, CDR2 SNEGSKA (reference sequence). The CDR3 DNA sequence: TGCAGTGCTTGTCAGGAAATATCCTACGAGCAGTACTTC. It encodes CSACQEISYEQYF.

Note on this clonotype: A much bigger clone sits one base away, suggesting this may be a read error. The chain is built from TRBV27 and TRBJ2-7; TRBD1 agrees at 8 bases. Germline CDR1 MNHEY, CDR2 SMNVEV (reference sequence). V shed 6 bases and J 7 bases; nucleotides not matched to a gene: 26. CDR3 length equals 19 residues. The CDR3 DNA reads as TGTGCCAGCAGACCAACGGGACAGGTACTTACCATCTCCTACAATGAGCAGTACTTC. It codes for CASRPTGQVLTISYNEQYF.

The V call is TRBV29-1, the J call TRBJ2-3, with D tentatively TRBD2 (6 bases). CDR3 size: 14 residues. V was trimmed by 6 bases and J by 8 bases, leaving 21 bases between them. Germline CDR1 is SQVTM and CDR2 is ANQGSEA. CDR3 coding DNA: TGCAGCGTCAGGTCCGGGACTGCGTCGGGTACGCAGTATTTT. It translates to CSVRSGTASGTQYF.